What follows are 29 T cell receptor beta chains derived from one specimen sequenced in a study of identical twins. A single record per CDR3 protein comes from TCRdb applying MiXCR to the 5' RACE reads. The sample shows fewer than 500,000 distinct CDR3 sequences, 13% to 15% of them seen only once. This sample was shared with a second study, whose subject was yellow fever vaccine responses in identical twins.

The sequenced material came from CD4+ T cells sorted from blood. Source of these receptors: a woman in her late teens or twenties in good health.

This clonotype was recorded a few times. The chain recombines TRBV30 with TRBJ2-2; TRBD1 might be the D (6 bases). CDR1 GTSNPN and CDR2 SVGIG come from the germline V gene (reference sequence). Deletions cut 6 bases from V and 6 bases from J, with 14 bases between. The CDR3 is made up of 13 amino acids. The CDR3 here is CACDSGQPGELFF. The CDR3 DNA reads as TGTGCCTGCGATTCTGGACAGCCCGGGGAGCTGTTTTTT.

This clonotype turned up a few times. DNA of the CDR3: TGCAGTGCTAGGGGGGAGAACGTAGAGACCCAGTACTTC. Protein product: CSARGENVETQYF. The V call is TRBV20-1, the J call TRBJ2-5; D tentatively reads TRBD1 or TRBD2 (5 bases each). The CDR3 contains 13 residues. The V end was cut by 3 bases, the J end by 4 bases, with 12 bases between. CDR1 DFQATT and CDR2 SNEGSKA come from the germline V gene (reference sequence).

This clonotype was found many times. The chain couples TRBV6-5 to TRBJ2-7, with 9 bases aligning to TRBD2. CDR1 MNHEY and CDR2 SVGAGI come from the germline V gene. CDR3 size: 15 residues. J lost 5 bases, V lost 0 bases, and 5 bases had no gene match. CDR3 DNA sequence: TGTGCCAGCAGTTACTCGGCGGGAGGGCCGGACGAGCAGTACTTC. Protein sequence: CASSYSAGGPDEQYF.

The chain uses TRBV11-1 and TRBJ2-1, with 13 bases matching TRBD2. V lost 0 bases to trimming and J lost 7 bases; unmatched junction nucleotides: 9. Germline loops: CDR1 SGHAT, CDR2 FQDESV (reference sequence). This CDR3 has 18 residues. The CDR3 is CASSLAGTSGKVYNEQFF. DNA for the CDR3: TGTGCCAGCAGCTTAGCGGGGACTAGCGGGAAAGTGTATAATGAGCAGTTCTTC.

This clonotype came up a few times. This chain uses TRBV12-3 or TRBV12-4 with TRBJ2-7, with a possible D match to TRBD1 (6 bases). The CDR3 contains 11 residues. V was pared by 8 bases and J by 3 bases, with 8 bases between. The CDR3 DNA sequence: TGTGCCAGCGGGGGCGGCTACGAGCAGTACTTC. This codes for CASGGGYEQYF.

This clonotype was detected a few times. In nucleotides, the CDR3 is TGTGCCAGCAGTGGACTAGCGGGAGAGGGGGAGCAGTTCTTC. Protein product: CASSGLAGEGEQFF. This rearrangement joins TRBV6-1 to TRBJ2-1; 12 nucleotides agree with TRBD2. This CDR3 has 14 residues. Trimming cost V 4 bases and J 10 bases; bases outside gene matches: 5. Germline assignment: CDR1 MNHNS and CDR2 SASEGT.

Only a few counts were recorded for this clonotype. The rearrangement links TRBV20-1 to TRBJ1-5; D not certain. Trimming took off 1 base at V and 2 bases at J, with 9 bases between the two ends. Germline assignment: CDR1 DFQATT and CDR2 SNEGSKA (reference sequence). The CDR3 is made up of 14 amino acids. The chain's CDR3 is CSARVLEGNQPQHF. The CDR3, as DNA: TGCAGTGCTAGAGTCCTTGAGGGCAATCAGCCCCAGCATTTT.

This clonotype was picked up a small number of times. The CDR3: CSVESQGDEQYF. In nucleotides, the CDR3 is TGCAGCGTTGAATCCCAGGGAGACGAGCAGTACTTC. V usage is TRBV29-1 and J usage is TRBJ2-7; D tentatively reads TRBD1 or TRBD2 (5 bases each). The length of the CDR3 is 12 residues. Trimming cost V 2 bases and J 5 bases, with 10 bases left between them. Germline assignment: CDR1 SQVTM and CDR2 ANQGSEA.

This clonotype has more than one count but fewer than ten. V gene TRBV5-1 combines with J gene TRBJ2-1; 12 nucleotides line up with TRBD2. The germline V gene encodes CDR1 SGHRS and CDR2 YFSETQ. With 4 bases clipped from V and 3 bases from J, the junction kept 5 bases outside the gene matches. This CDR3 comprises 16 residues. The CDR3 loop is CASSRGLAGSYNEQFF. As DNA, the CDR3 is TGCGCCAGCAGCAGAGGACTAGCGGGGAGCTACAATGAGCAGTTCTTC.

This rearrangement joins TRBV3-1 to TRBJ1-1; 7 bases map to TRBD1. This CDR3 spans 15 amino acids. V shed 2 bases and J 4 bases; nucleotides not matched to a gene: 7. Germline loops: CDR1 LGHDT, CDR2 YNNKEL (reference sequence). The DNA of the CDR3 is TGTGCCAGCAGCCAAAGGGACAGATGGGGCACTGAAGCTTTCTTT. This gives the protein CASSQRDRWGTEAFF.

By its share, this clonotype is medium-sized. The rearrangement links TRBV10-3 to TRBJ2-2, with D hard to call. Germline V gene lookup returns CDR1 ENHRY and CDR2 SYGVKD. CDR3 length equals 11 residues. Trimming stripped 7 bases from V and 7 bases from J, with 7 bases between. The CDR3 sequence: CAIMLDGELFF. The CDR3 DNA follows: TGTGCCATCATGTTGGACGGGGAGCTGTTTTTT.

This clonotype was detected only a few times. The V gene is TRBV4-2, the J gene TRBJ2-5, with 7 positions matching TRBD2. V gave up 7 bases and J gave up 2 bases; unmatched junction bases: 10. This CDR3 spans 15 amino acids. CDR1 and CDR2 (germline): LGHNA, YNFKEQ. DNA for the CDR3: TGTGCCAGCACCTCCGTGCGGGGGAAACAAGAGACCCAGTACTTC. Its protein product is CASTSVRGKQETQYF.

The V and J genes are TRBV29-1 and TRBJ2-1; D tentatively reads TRBD1 or TRBD2 (5 bases each). There are 13 residues in the CDR3. Looked up from germline, CDR1 is SQVTM and CDR2 is ANQGSEA. The V gene lost 7 bases and the J gene lost 9 bases, with 19 bases spanning the gap. The CDR3 loop reads CSAVSGTLGEQFF. As DNA, the CDR3 is TGCAGCGCCGTCTCCGGGACCCTTGGTGAGCAGTTCTTC.

The chain links TRBV3-1 to TRBJ2-5, with 13 bases that match TRBD2. Germline trimming cut 1 base from V and 5 bases from J; bases unmatched to any gene: 7. The germline V gene encodes CDR1 LGHDT and CDR2 YNNKEL (reference sequence). The length of the CDR3 is 17 residues. In DNA, the CDR3 is TGTGCCAGCAGCCAAGCTGGACTAGCGGGAGTAGGGGAGACCCAGTACTTC. It is translated as CASSQAGLAGVGETQYF.

In this sample, this clonotype turned up a few times. The chain links TRBV4-2 to TRBJ1-2; 9 bases map to TRBD1. Germline CDR1 LGHNA, CDR2 YNFKEQ. There are 15 residues in the CDR3. V was clipped by 3 bases and J by 5 bases; unmatched bases: 7. The CDR3 bases are TGTGCCAGCAGCCATGTCACAGGGGGCGCTTATGGCTACACCTTC. Amino acids: CASSHVTGGAYGYTF.

This clonotype was observed a handful of times. The chain carries TRBV2 and TRBJ2-1; 9 bases are shared with TRBD1. V was clipped by 5 bases and J by 7 bases; unmatched bases: 15. The CDR3 covers 17 residues. CDR1 and CDR2 from the germline V gene are SNHLY and FYNNEI. CDR3 sequence (DNA): TGTGCCAGCAGTCCGGGACAGGGCTCCAGAACAGGGAATGAGCAGTTCTTC. Translated, it gives CASSPGQGSRTGNEQFF.

The chain employs TRBV7-2 and TRBJ2-1; 15 bases line up with TRBD2. CDR3 length: 17 residues. Germline assignment: CDR1 SGHTA and CDR2 FQGNSA. With 5 bases clipped from V and 7 bases from J, the junction kept 9 bases outside the gene matches. The CDR3 nucleotides read TGTGCCAGCAGCACAGGACTAGCGGGAGGGGGGAGGAATGAGCAGTTCTTC. It specifies CASSTGLAGGGRNEQFF. Variable domain in full (rest from reference TRBV7-2 and TRBJ2-1): GAGVSQSPSNKVTEKGKDVELRCDPISGHTALYWYRQSLGQGLEFLIYFQGNSAPDKSGLPSDRFSAERTGGSVSTLTIQRTQQEDSAVYLCASSTGLAGGGRNEQFFGPGTRLTVL.

The chain carries TRBV10-3 and TRBJ1-5; perhaps TRBD1 as D (5 bases). Trimming removed 5 bases at V and 5 bases at J, with 19 bases between. CDR1 is ENHRY and CDR2 is SYGVKD in the germline V gene. The CDR3 consists of 16 residues. The DNA of the CDR3 is TGTGCCATCAGTCGAAAGGGCAGGGATAGTGATCAGCCCCAGCATTTT. Protein product: CAISRKGRDSDQPQHF.

This clonotype was recorded a few times. This chain's CDR3 is CASSPGQGTNEKLFF. CDR3 nucleotides: TGCGCCAGCAGCCCCGGACAGGGCACTAATGAAAAACTGTTTTTT. The genes are TRBV5-1 and TRBJ1-4, with 8 bases fitting TRBD1. Germline trimming cut 4 bases from V and 2 bases from J; bases unmatched to any gene: 4. Per the germline V gene, CDR1 is SGHRS and CDR2 is YFSETQ. The CDR3 sequence is 15 residues long.

This clonotype has a handful of counts. The J gene is TRBJ2-1, the V gene TRBV7-2, with no clear D. Germline CDR1 reads SGHTA; CDR2 reads FQGNSA. The CDR3 spans 13 residues. V lost 3 bases, J lost 2 bases, and 5 bases lay in between. CDR3 residues: CASSFGAYNEQFF. In DNA form, the CDR3 reads TGTGCCAGCAGCTTCGGCGCCTACAATGAGCAGTTCTTC.

In this sample, this clonotype turned up a few times. V is TRBV6-2 or TRBV6-3 and J is TRBJ2-1, with TRBD2 identical over 11 bases. V gave up 1 base and J gave up 3 bases; unmatched junction bases: 2. Germline loops: CDR1 MNHEY, CDR2 SVGEGT. The length of the CDR3 is 16 residues. CDR3 bases: TGTGCCAGCAGTTACTGGCTAGCGGGAGGCTACAATGAGCAGTTCTTC. This gives the protein CASSYWLAGGYNEQFF.

The genes are TRBV7-2 and TRBJ2-7; 8 nucleotides align to TRBD2. Germline-derived CDR1 and CDR2 are SGHTA and FQGNSA. V lost 7 bases and J lost 4; bases outside the gene matches: 12. There are 15 residues in the CDR3. The CDR3 here is CASTIGRGLVYEQYF. CDR3 in DNA: TGTGCCAGCACCATTGGCCGGGGACTAGTTTACGAGCAGTACTTC.

The J gene is TRBJ1-2, the V gene TRBV11-2; no firm D call. The CDR3 totals 11 residues. Trimming cost V 1 base and J 10 bases, with 7 bases left between them. From germline, CDR1 is SGHAT and CDR2 FQNNGV. CDR3 in amino acids: CASSLVAAYTF. The CDR3 DNA is TGTGCCAGCAGCTTAGTTGCGGCCTACACCTTC.

The rearrangement joins TRBV6-1 to TRBJ2-1; 9 bases match TRBD1. The germline V gene encodes CDR1 MNHNS and CDR2 SASEGT. The CDR3 has 14 residues. The trim removed 4 bases at V and 6 bases at J, leaving 4 bases unmatched. The DNA for the CDR3 is TGTGCCAGCAGTGGCTGGACAGGGGCCAATGAGCAGTTCTTC. This encodes CASSGWTGANEQFF.

This rearrangement joins TRBV2 to TRBJ2-2, with D tentatively TRBD1 (6 bases). Germline CDR1 is SNHLY and CDR2 is FYNNEI. The CDR3 contains 12 residues. The V gene lost 5 bases and the J gene lost 13 bases, with 14 bases spanning the gap. CDR3 sequence: CASSTTGTTLFF. CDR3 nucleotides: TGTGCCAGCAGTACGACAGGCACCACGCTGTTTTTT.

This clonotype was detected ten times or more. The rearrangement links TRBV10-3 to TRBJ2-1; TRBD2 is a possible D gene (6 bases). V was cut by 10 bases and J by 5 bases, with 18 bases left in between. The germline gives CDR1 ENHRY, CDR2 SYGVKD. The CDR3 length is 14 residues. The chain's CDR3 is CATVRRGEDNEQFF. For the CDR3, the DNA is TGTGCCACCGTCAGGAGGGGAGAAGACAATGAGCAGTTCTTC.

The chain joins TRBV2 to TRBJ2-5; 8 positions match TRBD2. The junction had 11 bases not matched to a gene; V was cut back by 7 bases and J by 4 bases. This CDR3 region has 15 residues. Germline loops: CDR1 SNHLY, CDR2 FYNNEI. CDR3 residues: CASTMTSDRGETQYF. CDR3 nucleotide sequence: TGTGCCAGCACCATGACTAGCGACCGGGGAGAGACCCAGTACTTC.

The V and J genes are TRBV6-2 or TRBV6-3 and TRBJ1-1; D gene uncertain. The CDR3 loop spans 16 amino acids. V lost 0 bases and J 5 bases, leaving 16 bases between the germline ends. Germline V gene lookup returns CDR1 MNHEY and CDR2 SVGEGT. This CDR3 is CASSYSISKGLTEAFF. As DNA, the CDR3 is TGTGCCAGCAGTTACTCGATATCCAAGGGCCTGACTGAAGCTTTCTTT.

The chain carries TRBV29-1 and TRBJ1-1, with 7 bases lining up with TRBD1. The ends lost 7 bases at V and 2 bases at J; junction bases unmatched: 7. From germline, CDR1 is SQVTM and CDR2 ANQGSEA. The CDR3 length is 13 residues. CDR3 sequence (DNA): TGCAGCGCTTTCCGGGACAGCAACACTGAAGCTTTCTTT. Encoded protein: CSAFRDSNTEAFF.